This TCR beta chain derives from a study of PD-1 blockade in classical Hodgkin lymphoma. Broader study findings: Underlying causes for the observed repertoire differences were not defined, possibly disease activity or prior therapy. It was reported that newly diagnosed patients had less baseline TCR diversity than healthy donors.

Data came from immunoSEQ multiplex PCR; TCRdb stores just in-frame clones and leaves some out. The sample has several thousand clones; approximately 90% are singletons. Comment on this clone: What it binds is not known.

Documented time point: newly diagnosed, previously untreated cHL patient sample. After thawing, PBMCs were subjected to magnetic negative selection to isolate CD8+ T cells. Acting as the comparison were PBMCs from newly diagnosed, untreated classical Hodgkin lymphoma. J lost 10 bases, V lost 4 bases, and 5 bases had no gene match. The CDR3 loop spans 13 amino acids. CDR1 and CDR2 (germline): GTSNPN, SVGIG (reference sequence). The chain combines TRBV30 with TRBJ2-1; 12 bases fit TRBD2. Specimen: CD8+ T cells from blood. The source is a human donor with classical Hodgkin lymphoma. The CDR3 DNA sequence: TGTGCCTGGATCCTAGCGGGGGGGAGAGAGCAGTTCTTC. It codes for CAWILAGGREQFF.